This T cell receptor (beta chain) emerged from a study of cytomegalovirus exposure and HLA in healthy donors. Study observations and caveats: The CMV antigen specificity of a few CMV-associated chains was confirmed through in vitro analysis. Reportedly, cytomegalovirus status was diagnosed with high sensitivity and specificity.

Points on this clone: Its target is not known.

The V segment lost 2 bases and the J segment 4 bases; nucleotides outside the gene matches: 19. Germline V CDR1 and CDR2: SGDLS, YYNGEE. This CDR3 region has 20 residues. Primers included in the PCR were 60 Vbeta and 13 Jbeta primers. Produced via immunoSEQ multiplex PCR; TCRdb's table is partial and in-frame only. The table lists around 120,000 clones, over 65% of them singletons. The receptor's source is a middle-aged woman in good health and CMV-seropositive. Sequencing was carried out using PBMCs. The rearrangement uses TRBV9 and TRBJ2-2, with 8 bases matching TRBD2. The CDR3 nucleotides read TGTGCCAGCAGCGTTCTCCCCACGGGAGGGGGTCCTCGGGGCACCGGGGAGCTGTTTTTT. Amino acid sequence: CASSVLPTGGGPRGTGELFF.